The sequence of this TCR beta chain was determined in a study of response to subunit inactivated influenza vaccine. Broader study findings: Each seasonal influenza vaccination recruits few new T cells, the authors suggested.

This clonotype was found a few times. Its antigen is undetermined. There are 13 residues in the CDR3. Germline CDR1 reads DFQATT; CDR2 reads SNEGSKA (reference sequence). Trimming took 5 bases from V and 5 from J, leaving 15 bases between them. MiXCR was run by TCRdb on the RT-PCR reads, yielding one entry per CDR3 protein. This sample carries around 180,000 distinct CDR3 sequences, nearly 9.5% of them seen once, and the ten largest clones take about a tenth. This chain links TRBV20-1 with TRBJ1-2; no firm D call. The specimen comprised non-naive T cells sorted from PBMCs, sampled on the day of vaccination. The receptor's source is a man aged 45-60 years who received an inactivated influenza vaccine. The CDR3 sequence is CSAPWTGRYGYTF. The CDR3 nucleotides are TGCAGTGCTCCTTGGACGGGGAGGTATGGCTACACCTTC.